The rows below give T cell receptor beta chains drawn from one sample of a study of PD-1 blockade in classical Hodgkin lymphoma. Using immunoSEQ multiplex PCR, the repertoire was profiled, and TCRdb retains in-frame clones only, with some absent. The data hold some 28,000 clones, with around 92% observed a single time. Sequencing was carried out using CD4+ T cells from blood. The receptors derive from a human donor with classical Hodgkin lymphoma. The CDR3 runs from the conserved cysteine through the conserved F or W. The order of the fields is D gene, J gene, V gene, clone size, CDR3 DNA, CDR3 protein. D genes are given only for firm matches. Expanded clones get a size class; other rows say once, few or many, or leave the size out.

d_gene: TRBD1; j_gene: TRBJ1-1; v_gene: TRBV5-6; abundance: NA; CDR3nt: TGTGCCAGCAGTTTACGGACAGGGGCCGGCACTGAAGCTTTCTTT; CDR3aa: CASSLRTGAGTEAFF
d_gene: NA; j_gene: TRBJ2-3; v_gene: TRBV5-1; abundance: NA; CDR3nt: TGCGCCAGCAGCGCCCTGCGTACTAGCACAGATACGCAGTATTTT; CDR3aa: CASSALRTSTDTQYF
d_gene: NA; j_gene: TRBJ1-3; v_gene: TRBV11-2; abundance: NA; CDR3nt: TGTGCCAGCAGCCAAAGTGCTGGAAACACCATATATTTT; CDR3aa: CASSQSAGNTIYF
d_gene: TRBD1; j_gene: TRBJ1-6; v_gene: TRBV18; abundance: NA; CDR3nt: TGTGCCAGCTCCCCAGCGACAGGGGGACATTCACCCCTCCACTTT; CDR3aa: CASSPATGGHSPLHF
d_gene: TRBD1; j_gene: TRBJ1-4; v_gene: TRBV7-9; abundance: NA; CDR3nt: TGTGCCAGCAGCTTAGGGACAGGGATAGAAAAACTGTTTTTT; CDR3aa: CASSLGTGIEKLFF
d_gene: TRBD2; j_gene: TRBJ2-3; v_gene: TRBV7-7; abundance: NA; CDR3nt: TGTGCCAGCAGCTTAGGAAGCCTAGCGGGAGGGCGTAAAGATACGCAGTATTTT; CDR3aa: CASSLGSLAGGRKDTQYF
d_gene: TRBD1; j_gene: TRBJ2-3; v_gene: TRBV19; abundance: NA; CDR3nt: TGTGCCAGTAGTCTAGGGACAGGGTGGAATACGCAGTATTTT; CDR3aa: CASSLGTGWNTQYF
d_gene: NA; j_gene: TRBJ2-7; v_gene: TRBV7-9; abundance: NA; CDR3nt: TGTGCCAGCAGCCCCCTGGCCTACGAGCAGTACTTC; CDR3aa: CASSPLAYEQYF
d_gene: TRBD2; j_gene: TRBJ2-2; v_gene: TRBV27; abundance: NA; CDR3nt: TGTGCCACGAGACTAGCGGGAATTAACACCGGGGAGCTGTTTTTT; CDR3aa: CATRLAGINTGELFF
d_gene: NA; j_gene: TRBJ1-1; v_gene: TRBV5-6; abundance: once; CDR3nt: TGTGCCAGCAGCTTTGGACGGGTGTCCACTGAAGCTTTCTTT; CDR3aa: CASSFGRVSTEAFF
d_gene: NA; j_gene: TRBJ2-3; v_gene: TRBV27; abundance: NA; CDR3nt: TGTGCCAGCAGTAACCGGGCCCTTGGTGATACGCAGTATTTT; CDR3aa: CASSNRALGDTQYF
d_gene: TRBD2; j_gene: TRBJ2-1; v_gene: TRBV27; abundance: NA; CDR3nt: TGTGCCAGCAGTTCAGCCGGGACTAGCGGGAGATATGAGCAGTTCTTC; CDR3aa: CASSSAGTSGRYEQFF
d_gene: NA; j_gene: TRBJ2-7; v_gene: TRBV18; abundance: NA; CDR3nt: TGTGCCAGCTCACCCGTCCGCTCCTACGAGCAGTACTTC; CDR3aa: CASSPVRSYEQYF
d_gene: NA; j_gene: TRBJ2-7; v_gene: TRBV19; abundance: once; CDR3nt: TGTGCCAGTAGTATTAGAATACTCTACGAGCAGTACTTC; CDR3aa: CASSIRILYEQYF
d_gene: NA; j_gene: TRBJ2-5; v_gene: TRBV7-7; abundance: NA; CDR3nt: TGTGCCAGCAGCACAGGTGGGGGAGAGACCCAGTACTTC; CDR3aa: CASSTGGGETQYF
d_gene: NA; j_gene: TRBJ1-1; v_gene: TRBV4-3; abundance: NA; CDR3nt: TGCGCCAGCAGCCAAGATCTAGGGGCGTCTGAAGCTTTCTTT; CDR3aa: CASSQDLGASEAFF
d_gene: NA; j_gene: TRBJ2-7; v_gene: TRBV18; abundance: NA; CDR3nt: TGTGCCAGCTCACCCAGGGGAGTCTCCTACGAGCAGTACTTC; CDR3aa: CASSPRGVSYEQYF
d_gene: TRBD1; j_gene: TRBJ2-5; v_gene: TRBV5-4; abundance: NA; CDR3nt: TGTGCCAGCAGCTTAGGGACAGGTCAAGAGACCCAGTACTTC; CDR3aa: CASSLGTGQETQYF
d_gene: NA; j_gene: TRBJ2-3; v_gene: TRBV5-1; abundance: NA; CDR3nt: TGCGCCAGCAGCTTGGCGGGGGCTAGCACAGATACGCAGTATTTT; CDR3aa: CASSLAGASTDTQYF
d_gene: NA; j_gene: TRBJ2-7; v_gene: TRBV5-1; abundance: once; CDR3nt: TGCGCCAGCAGCTCCATTTCGGGCACCTACGAGCAGTACTTC; CDR3aa: CASSSISGTYEQYF
d_gene: NA; j_gene: TRBJ2-1; v_gene: TRBV21-1; abundance: NA; CDR3nt: TGTGCCAGCAGCAAAGGCGTAGGGATCAATGAGCAGTTCTTC; CDR3aa: CASSKGVGINEQFF
d_gene: NA; j_gene: TRBJ2-5; v_gene: TRBV7-9; abundance: NA; CDR3nt: TGTGCCAGCAGCTTAGACGTTCAGGGAGAGACCCAGTACTTC; CDR3aa: CASSLDVQGETQYF
d_gene: NA; j_gene: TRBJ1-5; v_gene: TRBV2; abundance: NA; CDR3nt: TGTGCCAGCAGGGCAGGGTTGGGACAGCCCCAGCATTTT; CDR3aa: CASRAGLGQPQHF
d_gene: NA; j_gene: TRBJ2-7; v_gene: TRBV18; abundance: NA; CDR3nt: TGTGCCAGCTCACCGCCGGGAGAGACTAAGCAGTACTTC; CDR3aa: CASSPPGETKQYF
d_gene: NA; j_gene: TRBJ1-1; v_gene: TRBV28; abundance: NA; CDR3nt: TGTGCCAGCAGTCTAACAGGGTGGGCTGAAGCTTTCTTT; CDR3aa: CASSLTGWAEAFF
d_gene: NA; j_gene: TRBJ1-1; v_gene: TRBV6-1; abundance: NA; CDR3nt: TGTGCCAGCAGTGAAGCGGGGTGGGTGGCAGGGGCGAACACTGAAGCTTTCTTT; CDR3aa: CASSEAGWVAGANTEAFF
d_gene: TRBD1; j_gene: TRBJ1-3; v_gene: TRBV18; abundance: NA; CDR3nt: TGTGCCAGCTCAACCGGGACAGGGGGTTCTGGAAACACCATATATTTT; CDR3aa: CASSTGTGGSGNTIYF
d_gene: NA; j_gene: TRBJ1-6; v_gene: TRBV5-6; abundance: NA; CDR3nt: TGTGCCAGCAGCTTGCTTTGGAGCTCCTATAATTCACCCCTCCACTTT; CDR3aa: CASSLLWSSYNSPLHF
d_gene: NA; j_gene: TRBJ2-4; v_gene: TRBV4-3; abundance: NA; CDR3nt: TGCGCCAGCAGCCAAGATCCGGGTACTCTCAAAAACATTCAGTACTTC; CDR3aa: CASSQDPGTLKNIQYF
d_gene: TRBD2; j_gene: TRBJ2-2; v_gene: TRBV6-4; abundance: NA; CDR3nt: TGTGCCAGCAGTGAACAAGCGGGAGTTACCGGGGAGCTGTTTTTT; CDR3aa: CASSEQAGVTGELFF
d_gene: TRBD2; j_gene: TRBJ2-7; v_gene: TRBV5-4; abundance: once; CDR3nt: TGTGCCAGCACCAAAGTGACTAGCGGGAGCTCCGAGCAGTACTTC; CDR3aa: CASTKVTSGSSEQYF
d_gene: TRBD2; j_gene: TRBJ2-3; v_gene: TRBV4-3; abundance: NA; CDR3nt: TGCGCCAGCAGCCAGGGGACTAGCGGGAGGACAGATACGCAGTATTTT; CDR3aa: CASSQGTSGRTDTQYF
d_gene: NA; j_gene: TRBJ2-5; v_gene: TRBV5-1; abundance: NA; CDR3nt: TGCGCCAGCAGCTTGGGCACAGTCCAAGAGACCCAGTACTTC; CDR3aa: CASSLGTVQETQYF
d_gene: NA; j_gene: TRBJ2-7; v_gene: TRBV7-8; abundance: NA; CDR3nt: TGTGCCAGCAGCCCCCTCGGCAGGTCTCAGCAGTACTTC; CDR3aa: CASSPLGRSQQYF
d_gene: TRBD2; j_gene: TRBJ2-2; v_gene: TRBV5-4; abundance: NA; CDR3nt: TGTGCCAGCAGCTCCCGGACCGGGACTAGCGGGACCGGGGAGCTGTTTTTT; CDR3aa: CASSSRTGTSGTGELFF
d_gene: TRBD1; j_gene: TRBJ1-5; v_gene: TRBV29-1; abundance: NA; CDR3nt: TGCAGCGTTGCGGACAGGGGGAAGGAGCAGCCCCAGCATTTT; CDR3aa: CSVADRGKEQPQHF
d_gene: TRBD2; j_gene: TRBJ2-3; v_gene: TRBV7-9; abundance: NA; CDR3nt: TGTGCCAGCAGCCGGACTAGCGGCACAGATACGCAGTATTTT; CDR3aa: CASSRTSGTDTQYF
d_gene: NA; j_gene: TRBJ2-7; v_gene: TRBV19; abundance: NA; CDR3nt: TGTGCCAGTAGTATCGTCAGGGGAGGACCCTACGAGCAGTACTTC; CDR3aa: CASSIVRGGPYEQYF
d_gene: TRBD1; j_gene: TRBJ2-2; v_gene: TRBV11-2; abundance: NA; CDR3nt: TGTGCCAGCAGCGCACAGGGGAGCACCGGGGAGCTGTTTTTT; CDR3aa: CASSAQGSTGELFF
d_gene: NA; j_gene: TRBJ2-7; v_gene: TRBV19; abundance: NA; CDR3nt: TGTGCCAGTAGAACCCACGGGACATCCGAAAACGCCCGCTCCTACGAGCAGTACTTC; CDR3aa: CASRTHGTSENARSYEQYF
d_gene: NA; j_gene: TRBJ2-5; v_gene: TRBV25-1; abundance: NA; CDR3nt: TGTGCCAGCAGTGTTCTAGAGGGCTTTCAAGAGACCCAGTACTTC; CDR3aa: CASSVLEGFQETQYF
d_gene: NA; j_gene: TRBJ2-1; v_gene: TRBV5-1; abundance: NA; CDR3nt: TGCGCCAGCAGCTTGGTCGGGGGCGCTCCCGATGAGCAGTTCTTC; CDR3aa: CASSLVGGAPDEQFF
d_gene: TRBD2; j_gene: TRBJ2-1; v_gene: TRBV18; abundance: NA; CDR3nt: TGTGCCAGCTCACCGGGACTAGCGGAAATGAATGAGCAGTTCTTC; CDR3aa: CASSPGLAEMNEQFF
d_gene: NA; j_gene: TRBJ2-6; v_gene: TRBV7-2; abundance: NA; CDR3nt: TGTGCTTCGTGTAGTTCTGGGGCCAACGTCCTGACTTTC; CDR3aa: CASCSSGANVLTF
d_gene: NA; j_gene: TRBJ1-5; v_gene: TRBV19; abundance: NA; CDR3nt: TGTGCCAGTAGTCCCCTGGGGGTTAGCAATCAGCCCCAGCATTTT; CDR3aa: CASSPLGVSNQPQHF
d_gene: NA; j_gene: TRBJ2-7; v_gene: TRBV6-5; abundance: NA; CDR3nt: TGTGCCAGCAGTTACGGAGGGCAGGCGGCCTACGAGCAGTACTTC; CDR3aa: CASSYGGQAAYEQYF
d_gene: TRBD2; j_gene: TRBJ2-7; v_gene: TRBV11-2; abundance: NA; CDR3nt: TGTGCCAGCAGCTACCAACTAGCGGGAGTCAACGAGCAGTACTTC; CDR3aa: CASSYQLAGVNEQYF
d_gene: NA; j_gene: TRBJ2-1; v_gene: TRBV5-4; abundance: NA; CDR3nt: TGTGCCAGCAGCGCTGTCACTAGTCGAAACAATGAGCAGTTCTTC; CDR3aa: CASSAVTSRNNEQFF
d_gene: TRBD2; j_gene: TRBJ2-3; v_gene: TRBV29-1; abundance: once; CDR3nt: TGCAGCGTTTCGGCGGGAGAAGTTTCAGATACGCAGTATTTT; CDR3aa: CSVSAGEVSDTQYF
d_gene: NA; j_gene: TRBJ1-2; v_gene: TRBV6-1; abundance: NA; CDR3nt: TGTGCCAGCAGTCGACTAAATGGCTACACCTTC; CDR3aa: CASSRLNGYTF
d_gene: NA; j_gene: TRBJ2-7; v_gene: TRBV27; abundance: few; CDR3nt: TGTGCCAGCAGCAGAACAGTGGACCCCTTCTACGAGCAGTACTTC; CDR3aa: CASSRTVDPFYEQYF
d_gene: NA; j_gene: TRBJ2-7; v_gene: TRBV11-2; abundance: NA; CDR3nt: TGTGCCAGCAGCTCCAACGCAGGGAGCTCCTACGAGCAGTACTTC; CDR3aa: CASSSNAGSSYEQYF
d_gene: NA; j_gene: TRBJ1-2; v_gene: TRBV21-1; abundance: NA; CDR3nt: TGTGCCAGCAGCAGGAGGGACAGAGCTAACTATGGCTACACCTTC; CDR3aa: CASSRRDRANYGYTF
d_gene: TRBD2; j_gene: TRBJ2-7; v_gene: TRBV11-2; abundance: NA; CDR3nt: TGTGCCAGCAGCCACCCTGTGGGCGGGAGGTTTTACGAGCAGTACTTC; CDR3aa: CASSHPVGGRFYEQYF